These T cell receptor beta chains were read from a single sample in a study of T cells in Graves' hyperthyroidism and ophthalmopathy. TCRdb analysed the multiplex PCR reads with MiXCR anew, one entry per CDR3 protein. Seen here are 690,000 or so distinct CDR3 sequences, 15% to 20% observed once, and the top ten hold 16%. Specimen: blood. The receptors originated from a woman aged 45 to 65 with Graves' hyperthyroidism that later progressed to Graves' ophthalmopathy. Each CDR3 is given without its conserved first and last residue. Each record gives: J gene, V gene, CDR3 protein.

TRBJ2-1 TRBV7-8 ASSLGRGPSF
TRBJ2-2 TRBV5-1 ASSTKGDGGELF
TRBJ1-1 TRBV6-1 ASSGDLDPAEAF
TRBJ1-6 TRBV5-8 ASTVRSSYNSPLH
TRBJ1-6 TRBV13 ASRAAGRENSPLH
TRBJ1-2 TRBV2 ASSEMAGGHGYT
TRBJ1-2 TRBV10-2 ASSEIGTNYGYT
TRBJ2-4 TRBV18 ASSPLIPQGDSKNIQY
TRBJ2-3 TRBV5-1 ASSLQTGGIITDTQY
TRBJ2-3 TRBV5-1 ASSLTSGGASTDTQY
TRBJ2-2 TRBV6-9 ASSYDGQGGGTGELF
TRBJ2-5 TRBV5-1 ASSWSDRIQETQY
TRBJ1-2 TRBV3-1 ASSQDRTGADGYT
TRBJ1-5 TRBV20-1 SARGRDRGPSGNQPQH
TRBJ1-1 TRBV4-1 ASSQGFYPMNTEAF
TRBJ1-5 TRBV5-6 ASSATSTGQLNSNQPQH
TRBJ2-3 TRBV7-9 ASSLVRTSGNTDTQY
TRBJ2-3 TRBV29-1 SVEDRETESTDTQY
TRBJ2-6 TRBV10-3 AISDSRNVLT
TRBJ1-3 TRBV4-1 ASSQTTFSGNTIY
TRBJ2-3 TRBV3-1 ASSPIFGTSGVDTQY
TRBJ2-6 TRBV19 ASSTYARQGLLPSGANVLT
TRBJ2-7 TRBV7-2 ASSSFGAAYEQY
TRBJ1-1 TRBV5-8 ASTLDDRGNLLYTEAF
TRBJ1-5 TRBV7-9 ASSWSQGSEPQH
TRBJ2-7 TRBV12-3/TRBV12-4 ASNPTGKYYEQY
TRBJ1-4 TRBV7-8 ASSAHRTAFNEKLF
TRBJ1-3 TRBV29-1 SVEDDRSYGRNTIY
TRBJ2-3 TRBV6-1 ASGAISYTDTQY
TRBJ1-5 TRBV3-1 ASSQDRVRQPQH
TRBJ2-1 TRBV6-9 ASSYGVLEQF
TRBJ2-6 TRBV27 ASRRGSGANVLT
TRBJ1-2 TRBV12-5 ASGFHIAGNIDYGYT
TRBJ1-1 TRBV18 ASSDDLNTEAF
TRBJ1-2 TRBV12-5 ASGLVRDVNYGYT
TRBJ2-3 TRBV5-1 ASRGIYTDTQY
TRBJ2-5 TRBV3-1 ASSQDNYGQETQY
TRBJ2-3 TRBV20-1 SAFGPGLAGADTQY
TRBJ2-3 TRBV7-6 ASSTGLAGGVDTQY
TRBJ2-3 TRBV5-1 ASSLAPTSGPDTQY
TRBJ1-1 TRBV18 ASSPPGLPNTEAF
TRBJ1-2 TRBV15 ATSRDRGDYGYT
TRBJ1-6 TRBV3-1 ASSQDGTGLSALH
TRBJ1-2 TRBV11-2 ASSYSNRGGYT
TRBJ2-1 TRBV20-1 SARPGTSGGYEQF
TRBJ2-7 TRBV6-5 TSSYQGGSSEQY
TRBJ1-1 TRBV13 ASSYRGYGDTEAF
TRBJ2-1 TRBV7-9 ASSLWVRGGQGNEQF
TRBJ1-2 TRBV15 ATSRAATPYGYT
TRBJ1-2 TRBV30 AWSGGSLYPGYT
TRBJ2-3 TRBV19 ASSITGFTSTDTQY
TRBJ2-4 TRBV5-1 ASSMDRATKNIQY